Shown below are 15 T cell receptor beta chains from a single sample sequenced in a study of blood T cell repertoires in COVID-19. The assay was immunoSEQ multiplex PCR, and TCRdb's table has in-frame clones only and misses some. The sample gives about 44,000 clones, 84% of which show up once; 40% to 55% is in the top ten. Sequenced material: peripheral blood. These receptors all stem from a human donor in a cohort sampled during active COVID-19.

The rearrangement links TRBV4-3 to TRBJ1-4; the match to TRBD1 covers 8 bases. This CDR3 has 14 amino acids. Germline CDR1 is LGHNA and CDR2 is YSLEER. V was clipped by 6 bases and J by 6 bases; unmatched bases: 6. DNA of the CDR3: TGCGCCAGCAGACCCGGGACAGGATATGAAAAACTGTTTTTT. Protein product: CASRPGTGYEKLFF.

This chain connects TRBV19 to TRBJ1-6, with 8 bases matching TRBD1. The length of the CDR3 is 15 residues. Germline V lookup: CDR1 LNHDA, CDR2 SQIVND (reference sequence). Germline trimming cut 5 bases from V and 7 bases from J; bases unmatched to any gene: 7. In nucleotides, the CDR3 is TGTGCCAGTAGTCAGATGACAGGGGTCAATTCACCCCTCCACTTT. Encoded protein: CASSQMTGVNSPLHF. Using reference TRBV19 and TRBJ1-6 for the parts outside the CDR3, the full variable domain is DGGITQSPKYLFRKEGQNVTLSCEQNLNHDAMYWYRQDPGQGLRLIYYSQIVNDFQKGDIAEGYSVSREKKESFPLTVTSAQKNPTAFYLCASSQMTGVNSPLHFGNGTRLTVT.

The V and J genes are TRBV25-1 and TRBJ1-2, with D possibly being TRBD1 (5 bases). Trimming left V 4 bases short and J 6 bases short, with 12 bases between. From germline, CDR1 is MGHDK and CDR2 SYGVNS. The CDR3 has 13 amino acids. This CDR3 is CASSVDGGNGYTF. The CDR3, as DNA: TGTGCCAGCAGTGTCGACGGGGGAAATGGCTACACCTTC.

The rearrangement links TRBV21-1 to TRBJ2-1; the D call in the table, TRBD2, was not verified against the DNA. TRBV21-1 is tagged as a pseudogene. The CDR3 has 16 residues. The CDR3 DNA sequence: TGTGCCAGCAGCAAGTGGACGGGAATCTCCTACAATGAGCAGTTCTTC. This translates into CASSKWTGISYNEQFF.

V usage is TRBV19 and J usage is TRBJ2-2, with 8 bases that match TRBD1. CDR3 length: 19 residues. Trimming cost V 4 bases and J 5 bases; bases outside gene matches: 18. Germline-derived CDR1 and CDR2 are LNHDA and SQIVND (reference sequence). The CDR3 DNA reads TGTGCCAGTAGTACGCCTCAGTTGGACAGGGTCATATATACCGGGGAGCTGTTTTTT. This gives the protein CASSTPQLDRVIYTGELFF. Together with reference TRBV19 and TRBJ2-2, the CDR3 gives the full variable domain: DGGITQSPKYLFRKEGQNVTLSCEQNLNHDAMYWYRQDPGQGLRLIYYSQIVNDFQKGDIAEGYSVSREKKESFPLTVTSAQKNPTAFYLCASSTPQLDRVIYTGELFFGEGSRLTVL.

The J gene is TRBJ2-7, the V gene TRBV6-5; TRBD1 matches at 11 bases. The germline V gene encodes CDR1 MNHEY and CDR2 SVGAGI. J gave up 0 bases and V 8 bases, and 3 bases lay outside the gene matches. CDR3 size: 14 residues. CDR3 loop: CASGGTGGSYEQYF. CDR3 nucleotides: TGTGCCAGCGGCGGGACAGGGGGCTCCTACGAGCAGTACTTC.

This clone was picked up a small number of times. The chain is built from TRBV28 and TRBJ2-6; 8 bases are a match to TRBD1. This CDR3 is 15 amino acids long. The V gene's germline CDR1 is MDHEN and CDR2 SYDVKM. Trimming took 5 bases from V and 4 from J; bases not matched to a gene: 4. For the CDR3, the DNA is TGTGCCAGCAGTATGACAGGGGTAGGGGCCAACGTCCTGACTTTC. Protein product: CASSMTGVGANVLTF.

The chain uses TRBV12-5 and TRBJ1-2, with TRBD1 identical over 7 bases. V shed 5 bases and J 3 bases; nucleotides not matched to a gene: 3. This CDR3 is 13 amino acids long. Germline CDR1 and CDR2: LGHNT and FRNRAP. DNA of the CDR3: TGTGCTAGTGGTAAAGGGACAGACTATGGCTACACCTTC. Residues: CASGKGTDYGYTF.

The V and J genes are TRBV5-4 and TRBJ2-7, with D perhaps TRBD2 (5 bases). Germline V gene lookup returns CDR1 SGHNT and CDR2 YYREEE (reference sequence). V was shortened by 3 bases and J by 0 bases, with 10 bases between the two germline ends. The CDR3 runs to 14 residues. The CDR3, as DNA: TGTGCCAGCAGCTCACAAGGGAGCTCCTACGAGCAGTACGTC. Translated, it gives CASSSQGSSYEQYV.

The chain combines TRBV19 with TRBJ1-4; D gene ambiguous. Germline-derived CDR1 and CDR2 are LNHDA and SQIVND (reference sequence). The CDR3 consists of 13 residues. Trimming shortened V by 3 bases and J by 8 bases, and 10 bases separated the two germline ends. The CDR3 DNA reads TGTGCCAGTAGTATTAGCAGTAACGAAAAACTGTTTTTT. This encodes CASSISSNEKLFF. The variable domain in full, completed from reference TRBV19 and TRBJ1-4, reads DGGITQSPKYLFRKEGQNVTLSCEQNLNHDAMYWYRQDPGQGLRLIYYSQIVNDFQKGDIAEGYSVSREKKESFPLTVTSAQKNPTAFYLCASSISSNEKLFFGSGTQLSVL.

V is TRBV19 and J is TRBJ1-5; 9 positions agree with TRBD1. V lost 4 bases to trimming and J lost 3 bases; unmatched junction nucleotides: 13. This CDR3 spans 18 amino acids. The germline V gene has CDR1 LNHDA and CDR2 SQIVND (reference sequence). DNA of the CDR3: TGTGCCAGTAGTAGGTACGTCACCGGGACAGGGAACAATCAGCCCCAGCATTTT. It specifies CASSRYVTGTGNNQPQHF.

This chain links TRBV21-1 with TRBJ2-7; the table's D call TRBD2 went unverified against the DNA. TRBV21-1 is marked as a pseudogene. This CDR3 has 16 residues. The DNA of the CDR3 is TGTGCCAGCATCAAAACAACGGGGGGGGAATCCTACGAGCAGTACTTC. Its protein product is CASIKTTGGESYEQYF.

The chain recombines TRBV29-1 with TRBJ1-2, with 9 bases that match TRBD1. With 7 bases clipped from V and 5 bases from J, the junction kept 11 bases outside the gene matches. CDR1 is SQVTM and CDR2 is ANQGSEA in the germline V gene. The CDR3 extends over 14 amino acids. CDR3 in amino acids: CSASTRQGGYGYTF. CDR3 nucleotide sequence: TGCAGCGCCTCCACCCGACAGGGGGGGTATGGCTACACCTTC.

V is TRBV4-3 and J is TRBJ1-2; no firm D call. Germline V CDR1 and CDR2: LGHNA, YSLEER. The CDR3 has 16 residues. Deletions cut 4 bases from V and 5 bases from J, with 20 bases between. CDR3 bases: TGCGCCAGCAGCCCTTTCACTTTTGAGCCCGAATATGGCTACACCTTC. Amino acids: CASSPFTFEPEYGYTF.

The chain combines TRBV10-3 with TRBJ2-3; a weak D match, TRBD1 (6 bases). V lost 11 bases to trimming and J lost 0 bases, with 15 bases between them. The CDR3 totals 14 residues. The germline V gene has CDR1 ENHRY and CDR2 SYGVKD. CDR3 protein: CAAARDISTDTQYF. The CDR3 DNA is TGTGCCGCCGCCCGGGACATTAGCACAGATACGCAGTATTTT.